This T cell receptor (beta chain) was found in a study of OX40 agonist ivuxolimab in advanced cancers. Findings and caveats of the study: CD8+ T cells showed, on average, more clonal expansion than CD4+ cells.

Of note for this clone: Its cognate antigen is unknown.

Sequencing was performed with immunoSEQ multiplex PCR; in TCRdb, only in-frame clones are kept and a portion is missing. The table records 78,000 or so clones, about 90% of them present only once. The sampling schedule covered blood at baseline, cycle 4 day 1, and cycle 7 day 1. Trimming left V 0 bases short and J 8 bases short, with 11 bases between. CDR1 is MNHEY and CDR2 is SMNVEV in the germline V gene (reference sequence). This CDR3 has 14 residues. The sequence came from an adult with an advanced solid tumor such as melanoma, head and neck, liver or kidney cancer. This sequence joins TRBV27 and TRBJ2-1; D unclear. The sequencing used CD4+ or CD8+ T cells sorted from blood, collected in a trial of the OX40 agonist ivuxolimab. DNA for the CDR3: TGTGCCAGCAGTTTATCGAATGACGCGTATGAGCAGTTCTTC. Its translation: CASSLSNDAYEQFF.